Listed below are T cell receptor beta chains from one sample, sequenced in a study of OX40 agonist ivuxolimab in advanced cancers. TCRdb's table, derived via immunoSEQ multiplex PCR, lists solely in-frame clones and lacks some. The sample has about 100,000 clones, less than 95% seen once; the top ten hold 0.45% to 0.65%. The specimen was CD4+ or CD8+ T cells sorted from blood, collected in a trial of the OX40 agonist ivuxolimab. All receptors come from an adult with an advanced solid tumor such as melanoma, head and neck, liver or kidney cancer. CDR3s include the opening cysteine and the closing phenylalanine or tryptophan.

J gene | V gene | CDR3 protein
TRBJ1-1 | TRBV2 | CASSEAGGSGTEAFF
TRBJ2-5 | TRBV6-6 | CASSAPAQETQYF
TRBJ2-6 | TRBV19 | CASSIATGGSAGANVLTF
TRBJ2-2 | TRBV28 | CASSSQGWELFF
TRBJ2-2 | TRBV30 | CAWSVKSGGELFF
TRBJ1-2 | TRBV28 | CASSSRRKNYGYTF
TRBJ1-5 | TRBV19 | CASSNYLTMGNQPQHF
TRBJ1-1 | TRBV5-5 | CASSLGQTRNTEAFF
TRBJ1-5 | TRBV28 | CASSVRGSLYSNQPQHF
TRBJ2-3 | TRBV30 | CALSPGTLADTQYF
TRBJ2-3 | TRBV5-1 | CASSPLGPVTQYF
TRBJ2-7 | TRBV4-1 | CASSQDKETRGDEQYF
TRBJ2-3 | TRBV6-1 | CASSEGLGEGRYTQYF
TRBJ1-2 | TRBV7-8 | CASSAPGLGYTF